The 21 T cell receptor beta chains presented below share a single source sample, sequenced in a study of shared clonotypes between healthy human individuals. The table came from immunoSEQ multiplex PCR; TCRdb's copy has only in-frame clones and leaves some out. The sample carries about 580,000 clones, 95% to 98% recorded once. Naive CD8 isolation took CD45RO-negative cells positively selected for CCR7 and excluded terminally differentiated effector memory CD45RA+ cells. The sample comprised naive CD8+ T cells sorted from blood. All receptors come from a man aged 25-40 years in good health.

This chain joins TRBV6-5 and TRBJ1-5; 7 nucleotides match TRBD1. With V trimmed by 4 bases and J by 5 bases, 5 bases remained unmatched. The CDR3 sequence is 14 residues long. CDR1 and CDR2 (germline): MNHEY, SVGAGI. The CDR3 loop is CASSSTGVDQPQHF. As DNA, the CDR3 is TGTGCCAGCAGTTCCACAGGGGTAGATCAGCCCCAGCATTTT.

This clone has only one observation. The chain couples TRBV4-1 to TRBJ1-5; D call uncertain. From germline, CDR1 is MGHRA and CDR2 YSYEKL. Trimming left V 0 bases short and J 8 bases short, with 8 bases between. This CDR3 contains 13 residues. The CDR3 sequence: CASSQDTLKPQHF. The CDR3 DNA is TGCGCCAGCAGCCAAGATACCCTCAAGCCCCAGCATTTT.

The rearrangement uses TRBV7-8 and TRBJ2-7; D not resolved. The V gene lost 3 bases and the J gene lost 3 bases, with 9 bases spanning the gap. This CDR3 has 13 residues. From germline, CDR1 is SGHVS and CDR2 FQNEAQ. The CDR3 here is CASSLGLDYEQYF. The CDR3 DNA reads as TGTGCCAGCAGCTTGGGCCTAGACTACGAGCAGTACTTC.

The V and J genes are TRBV5-1 and TRBJ2-1; 8 nucleotides match TRBD2. The V gene end was trimmed by 4 bases and the J gene end by 4 bases; junction bases not matched to a gene: 10. Germline CDR1 is SGHRS and CDR2 is YFSETQ. This CDR3 spans 16 amino acids. Written as DNA, the CDR3 is TGCGCCAGCAGCCACATAGCGGGATCTATATACAATGAGCAGTTCTTC. Its translation is CASSHIAGSIYNEQFF.

In DNA, the CDR3 is TGTGCCAGCAGTTACGCCGCTTTACCTTTCACAGATACGCAGTATTTT. It is translated as CASSYAALPFTDTQYF. The chain has TRBV6-5 and TRBJ2-3; D remains ambiguous. V lost 2 bases and J 2 bases, leaving 14 bases between the germline ends. This CDR3 has 16 residues. The germline gives CDR1 MNHEY, CDR2 SVGAGI.

The CDR3 loop is CASSLHLNEQFF. The CDR3 DNA sequence: TGTGCCAGCAGCTTACATCTCAATGAGCAGTTCTTC. The gene calls are TRBV7-6 and TRBJ2-1; D remains ambiguous. V was trimmed by 2 bases and J by 6 bases, leaving 5 bases between them. This CDR3 spans 12 amino acids. In germline, CDR1 is SGHVS, CDR2 FNYEAQ.

This clone was detected once. The rearrangement uses TRBV6-1 and TRBJ2-1, with unresolved D. The CDR3 runs 15 residues. Between the trimmed V and J ends, which lost 2 bases and 4 bases, there was a span of 12 bases. The V gene's germline CDR1 is MNHNS and CDR2 SASEGT. As DNA, the CDR3 is TGTGCCAGCAGTGAATGGATCAGACCGTACAATGAGCAGTTCTTC. This codes for CASSEWIRPYNEQFF.

The chain recombines TRBV7-9 with TRBJ2-7, with D possibly matching TRBD1 (6 bases). V lost 4 bases, J lost 0 bases, and 10 bases lay in between. The CDR3 runs to 14 residues. Germline V gene lookup returns CDR1 SEHNR and CDR2 FQNEAQ (reference sequence). The CDR3 spells CASSSRQDSYEQYF. The CDR3 nucleotides are TGTGCCAGCAGCTCCCGACAGGACTCCTACGAGCAGTACTTC.

This chain links TRBV29-1 with TRBJ2-6; 15 nucleotides line up with TRBD2. Germline-derived CDR1 and CDR2 are SQVTM and ANQGSEA. V gave up 5 bases and J gave up 0 bases; unmatched junction bases: 2. The CDR3 is 17 residues long. The CDR3, as DNA: TGCAGCGTTCGGGGACTAGCGGGGGGCTCTGGGGCCAACGTCCTGACTTTC. Its protein product is CSVRGLAGGSGANVLTF.

The chain uses TRBV4-3 and TRBJ1-5; 7 bases fit TRBD1. Germline V gene lookup returns CDR1 LGHNA and CDR2 YSLEER. This CDR3 spans 14 amino acids. V shed 1 base, J shed 5 bases, and the junction held 2 bases outside the gene matches. The CDR3 loop reads CASSQGQGHQPQHF. The DNA of the CDR3 is TGCGCCAGCAGCCAAGGACAGGGACATCAGCCCCAGCATTTT.

The rearrangement links TRBV27 to TRBJ2-1; 11 bases are a match to TRBD2. This CDR3 contains 19 residues. Germline V gene lookup returns CDR1 MNHEY and CDR2 SMNVEV (reference sequence). Losses at the gene ends were 5 bases for V and 0 bases for J; bases not matched to a gene: 12. In nucleotides, the CDR3 is TGTGCCAGCAGTATCCCTCTAGCGGGAGGCTCTCTCTCCTACAATGAGCAGTTCTTC. This translates into CASSIPLAGGSLSYNEQFF.

The V gene is TRBV5-6, the J gene TRBJ2-7; TRBD1 might be the D (6 bases). The CDR3 sequence is 13 residues long. Germline assignment: CDR1 SGHDT and CDR2 YYEEEE. V gave up 4 bases and J gave up 5 bases, with 13 bases separating them. The CDR3 is CASSLVAGDEQYF. Written as DNA, the CDR3 is TGTGCCAGCAGCCTTGTCGCAGGGGACGAGCAGTACTTC.

This sequence joins TRBV4-3 and TRBJ2-1; 9 nucleotides line up with TRBD1. Germline CDR1 LGHNA, CDR2 YSLEER. This CDR3 is 18 amino acids long. The V gene end was trimmed by 4 bases and the J gene end by 0 bases; junction bases not matched to a gene: 10. The CDR3 DNA reads TGCGCCAGCAGCCCCGGAACCGGGACAGGGAGCTCCTACAATGAGCAGTTCTTC. Protein: CASSPGTGTGSSYNEQFF.

The rearrangement links TRBV11-2 to TRBJ2-7; no firm D call. This CDR3 comprises 12 residues. Deletions cut 3 bases from V and 3 bases from J, with 6 bases between. Germline lookup yields CDR1 SGHAT and CDR2 FQNNGV. The CDR3 DNA reads TGTGCCAGCAGCTTGATGGGCTACGAGCAGTACTTC. Protein: CASSLMGYEQYF.

This rearrangement joins TRBV19 to TRBJ1-2, with 10 bases aligning to TRBD1. Germline loops: CDR1 LNHDA, CDR2 SQIVND (reference sequence). The J segment lost 6 bases and the V segment lost 8 bases, leaving 9 bases of the junction unmatched. The CDR3 covers 14 residues. CDR3 in amino acids: CASDVGTGADGYTF. CDR3 DNA sequence: TGTGCCAGTGACGTCGGGACAGGGGCTGATGGCTACACCTTC.

The chain uses TRBV5-1 and TRBJ1-2; D ambiguous. CDR3 size: 14 residues. Germline V lookup: CDR1 SGHRS, CDR2 YFSETQ. The germline V and J ends were trimmed by 6 bases and 4 bases, with 16 bases remaining between them. CDR3 coding DNA: TGCGCCAGCATCCCCGACCCGGGATTCTATGGCTACACCTTC. It codes for CASIPDPGFYGYTF. Full variable domain (outside the CDR3, taken from reference TRBV5-1 and TRBJ1-2): KAGVTQTPRYLIKTRGQQVTLSCSPISGHRSVSWYQQTPGQGLQFLFEYFSETQRNKGNFPGRFSGRQFSNSRSEMNVSTLELGDSALYLCASIPDPGFYGYTFGSGTRLTVV.

The gene calls are TRBV11-2 and TRBJ2-1; no clear D gene. Germline V gene data show CDR1 as SGHAT and CDR2 as FQNNGV. V was shortened by 0 bases and J by 6 bases, with 12 bases between the two germline ends. The CDR3 has 15 amino acids. The CDR3 here is CASSLDSRVVNEQFF. The DNA for the CDR3 is TGTGCCAGCAGCTTAGATTCCCGGGTTGTCAATGAGCAGTTCTTC. Together with reference TRBV11-2 and TRBJ2-1, the CDR3 gives the full variable domain: EAGVAQSPRYKIIEKRQSVAFWCNPISGHATLYWYQQILGQGPKLLIQFQNNGVVDDSQLPKDRFSAERLKGVDSTLKIQPAKLEDSAVYLCASSLDSRVVNEQFFGPGTRLTVL.

This clone was picked up one time. CDR3 protein: CASSFRTGGDYEQYF. The CDR3 DNA follows: TGTGCCAGCAGCTTCCGGACAGGGGGAGATTACGAGCAGTACTTC. The chain joins TRBV7-8 to TRBJ2-7; 10 bases fit TRBD1. The J segment lost 4 bases and the V segment lost 3 bases, leaving 6 bases of the junction unmatched. Looked up from germline, CDR1 is SGHVS and CDR2 is FQNEAQ. This CDR3 is built from 15 residues.

This sequence joins TRBV29-1 and TRBJ2-2; no definite D call. The CDR3 consists of 13 residues. The germline V gene has CDR1 SQVTM and CDR2 ANQGSEA. V lost 4 bases, J lost 5 bases, and 11 bases lay in between. DNA of the CDR3: TGCAGCGTTGTGTTAAGTCTAACCGGGGAGCTGTTTTTT. This codes for CSVVLSLTGELFF.

The chain joins TRBV5-6 to TRBJ1-5; 12 nucleotides align to TRBD1. Per germline, CDR1 SGHDT and CDR2 YYEEEE. J was trimmed by 6 bases and V by 3 bases; bases with no gene match: 13. This CDR3 is built from 18 residues. Written as DNA, the CDR3 is TGTGCCAGCAGCTACCACCCCGGGACAGGGGGCGAAGGTCAGCCCCAGCATTTT. Protein product: CASSYHPGTGGEGQPQHF.

This chain uses TRBV11-2 with TRBJ2-5; D may match TRBD1 or TRBD2 (5 bases each). Germline CDR1 and CDR2: SGHAT and FQNNGV. Trimming took off 4 bases at V and 4 bases at J, with 13 bases between the two ends. The CDR3 length is 14 residues. The CDR3 here is CASSSGFGGETQYF. DNA of the CDR3: TGTGCCAGCAGCTCTGGTTTTGGGGGAGAGACCCAGTACTTC.